This T cell receptor beta chain was captured by sequencing in a study of molecular identifiers for immune sequencing clone quantification. This clonotype came up many times. Each CDR3 protein gets one entry after TCRdb re-called the PCR reads with MiXCR. Among some 66,000 distinct CDR3 sequences, about 19% were seen once, and the ten largest hold 1.4%. The sequence came from a human donor in good health. Some libraries in this study had Jurkat cell RNA spiked in. The specimen was naive CD8+ T cells from blood, with Jurkat cell RNA spiked in. Indicated subset: FACS-sorted CD8+CD4-CCR7+CD45RA+ naive T cells.

The CDR3 bases are TGTGCCAGCAGTTTACGCTTCAACAGCAATCAGCCCCAGCATTTT. Translating it yields CASSLRFNSNQPQHF. The V gene is TRBV27, the J gene TRBJ1-5; D remains ambiguous. V was pared by 2 bases and J by 1 base, with 9 bases between. The germline CDR1 and CDR2 sequences are MNHEY and SMNVEV (reference sequence). CDR3 length: 15 residues.